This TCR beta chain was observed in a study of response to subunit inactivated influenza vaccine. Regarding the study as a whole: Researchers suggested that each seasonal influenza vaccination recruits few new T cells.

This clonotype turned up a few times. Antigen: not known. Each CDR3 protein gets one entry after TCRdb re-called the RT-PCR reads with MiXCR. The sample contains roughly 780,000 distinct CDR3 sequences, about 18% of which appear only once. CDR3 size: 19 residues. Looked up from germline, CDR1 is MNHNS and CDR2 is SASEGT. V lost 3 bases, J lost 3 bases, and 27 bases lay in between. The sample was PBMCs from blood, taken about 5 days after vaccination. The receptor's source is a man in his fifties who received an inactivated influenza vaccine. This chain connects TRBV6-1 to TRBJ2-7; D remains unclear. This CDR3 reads CASSEIRPAAGPYSYEQYF. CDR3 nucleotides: TGTGCCAGCAGTGAGATTCGGCCTGCTGCCGGCCCGTATAGCTACGAGCAGTACTTC.